Listed below are T cell receptor beta chains from one sample, sequenced in a study of T cell responses to AZD1222 COVID-19 vaccine. The protocol was immunoSEQ multiplex PCR, while the TCRdb copy is restricted to in-frame clones and leaves out a portion. The table has about 150,000 clones, approximately 92% seen once. The source material was peripheral blood, sampled 28 days after the second AZD1222 dose. All receptors come from an adult who received the AZD1222 COVID-19 vaccine. Each CDR3 is given with its conserved first and last residue. D genes are given only for firm matches. Only part of the rows carry a size: once, few, many, or a class if the clone is expanded.

V gene	clone size	D gene	CDR3 length	J gene	CDR3 protein	CDR3 DNA
TRBV28	NA	NA	16	TRBJ2-1	CASSLVAHSSYNEQFF	TGTGCCAGCAGTTTAGTCGCACACAGCTCCTACAATGAGCAGTTCTTC
TRBV21-1	NA	NA	16	TRBJ2-3	CASSTGLAGGPDTQYF	TGTGCCAGCAGCACGGGACTAGCGGGAGGGCCTGATACGCAGTATTTT
TRBV19	NA	NA	15	TRBJ2-6	CASTLQDSGANVLTF	TGTGCCAGTACTTTGCAGGACTCTGGGGCCAACGTCCTGACTTTC
TRBV19	NA	TRBD1	16	TRBJ1-1	CASSWDRRRGNTEAFF	TGTGCCAGTAGTTGGGACAGGAGGAGGGGGAACACTGAAGCTTTCTTT
TRBV4-1	NA	NA	12	TRBJ2-4	CASSQGSNIQYF	TGCGCCAGCAGCCAAGGATCAAACATTCAGTACTTC
TRBV11-2	once	TRBD1	15	TRBJ1-2	CASSLTGELYSGYTF	TGTGCCAGCAGCTTAACAGGGGAACTCTACTCTGGCTACACCTTC
TRBV2	NA	NA	15	TRBJ2-7	CASSDTRPPLGEQYF	TGTGCCAGCAGTGATACCCGGCCCCCTCTCGGCGAGCAGTACTTC
TRBV7-8	NA	NA	15	TRBJ2-7	CASSLVWGPSYEQYF	TGTGCCAGCAGCTTAGTTTGGGGTCCCTCCTACGAGCAGTACTTC
TRBV14	NA	NA	15	TRBJ1-4	CASSRRTAGNEKLFF	TGTGCCAGCAGCCGTCGGACCGCGGGGAATGAAAAACTGTTTTTT
TRBV4-2	NA	NA	12	TRBJ2-7	CASSQDFGKRYF	TGTGCCAGCAGCCAAGATTTTGGAAAGCGGTACTTC
TRBV6-5	NA	NA	15	TRBJ2-2	CASSLVSREPGELFF	TGTGCCAGCAGTTTAGTCTCGCGGGAACCCGGGGAGCTGTTTTTT
TRBV3-1/TRBV3-2	NA	NA	16	TRBJ2-5	CASSQSPGADGETQYF	TGTGCCAGCAGCCAATCCCCGGGGGCTGACGGAGAGACCCAGTACTTC
TRBV29-1	NA	NA	16	TRBJ2-6	CSVEAQSGSGANVLTF	TGCAGCGTTGAAGCCCAGAGTGGGTCTGGGGCCAACGTCCTGACTTTC
TRBV24-1	NA	TRBD1	13	TRBJ2-7	CATSDPTGVEQYF	TGTGCCACCAGTGATCCAACAGGGGTCGAGCAGTACTTC
TRBV20-1	NA	NA	10	TRBJ2-1	CSALHNEQFF	TGCAGTGCCCTTCACAATGAGCAGTTCTTC
TRBV6-2/TRBV6-3	NA	TRBD1	14	TRBJ1-2	CASSYRQGNYGYTF	TGTGCCAGCAGTTACCGACAGGGAAACTATGGCTACACCTTC
TRBV4-2	once	TRBD2	16	TRBJ2-2	CASSREAREDSGELFF	TGTGCCAGCAGCCGCGAAGCGCGGGAGGATTCGGGGGAGCTGTTTTTT
TRBV25-1	NA	TRBD1	16	TRBJ2-2	CASSESTGGGTGELFF	TGTGCCAGCAGTGAATCTACAGGGGGTGGCACCGGGGAGCTGTTTTTT
TRBV11-2	few	TRBD1	15	TRBJ1-5	CASSKGTGFNQPQHF	TGTGCCAGCAGCAAAGGGACAGGATTCAATCAGCCCCAGCATTTT
TRBV2	NA	NA	14	TRBJ2-4	CASSERPAKNIQYF	TGTGCCAGCAGTGAACGCCCAGCCAAAAACATTCAGTACTTC